This paragraph reports one TCR beta chain. Its antigen is not identified. The data were obtained in a study of T cell responses to AZD1222 COVID-19 vaccine. CDR3 length equals 15 residues. Germline CDR1 reads SNHLY; CDR2 reads FYNNEI. Between the trimmed V and J ends, which lost 2 bases and 7 bases, there was a span of 17 bases. Overall study results and limits: There were mostly white British donors and more females than males, and clonal diversity was possibly underestimated. Two AZD1222 doses significantly raised spike-specific TCR breadth and depth over controls.

Some clones are missing from TCRdb's copy, which holds only in-frame ones; the method was immunoSEQ multiplex PCR. The repertoire holds 68,000 or so clones, roughly 86% seen once, with less than 9.5% in the top ten. The chain employs TRBV2 and TRBJ1-2; D ambiguous. The TCR originated in an adult in good health. Source: peripheral blood, taken on day 0 of AZD1222 vaccination. CDR3 loop: CASSETGRSLGGYTF. CDR3 in DNA: TGTGCCAGCAGTGAAACTGGCAGGAGTTTAGGTGGCTACACCTTC.